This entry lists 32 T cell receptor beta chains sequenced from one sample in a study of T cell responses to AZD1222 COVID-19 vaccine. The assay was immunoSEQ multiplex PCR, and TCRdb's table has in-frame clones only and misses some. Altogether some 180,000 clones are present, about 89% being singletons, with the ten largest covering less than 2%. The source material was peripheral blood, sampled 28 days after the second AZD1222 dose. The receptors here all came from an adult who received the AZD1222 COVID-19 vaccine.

In DNA, the CDR3 is TGTGCCAGCAGTTACACGGGGGCCGCGGGAGAGACCCAGTACTTC. Protein product: CASSYTGAAGETQYF. The genes are TRBV6-2 or TRBV6-3 and TRBJ2-5, with D perhaps TRBD1 or TRBD2 (6 bases each). V was pared by 2 bases and J by 4 bases, with 14 bases between. From germline, CDR1 is MNHEY and CDR2 SVGEGT. The CDR3 runs 15 residues.

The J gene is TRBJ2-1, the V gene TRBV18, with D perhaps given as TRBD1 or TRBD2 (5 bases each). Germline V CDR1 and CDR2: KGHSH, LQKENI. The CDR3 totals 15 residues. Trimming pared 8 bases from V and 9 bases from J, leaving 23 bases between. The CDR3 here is CASNLPGPPLGEQFF. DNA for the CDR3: TGTGCCAGCAATCTTCCGGGACCCCCTCTCGGTGAGCAGTTCTTC.

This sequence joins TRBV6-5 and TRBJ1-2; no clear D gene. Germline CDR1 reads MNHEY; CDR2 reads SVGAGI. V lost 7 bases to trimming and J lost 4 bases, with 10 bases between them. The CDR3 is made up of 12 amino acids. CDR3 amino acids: CASILGSYGYTF. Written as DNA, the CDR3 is TGTGCCAGCATTCTAGGGAGCTATGGCTACACCTTC.

For the CDR3, the DNA is TGTGCCAGCAGGGACAGGGATCCCTCCTATGGCTACACCTTC. Its translation is CASRDRDPSYGYTF. This rearrangement joins TRBV6-5 to TRBJ1-2; 8 bases line up with TRBD1. The CDR3 consists of 14 residues. Trimming took 6 bases from V and 4 from J; bases not matched to a gene: 7. CDR1 and CDR2 (germline): MNHEY, SVGAGI.

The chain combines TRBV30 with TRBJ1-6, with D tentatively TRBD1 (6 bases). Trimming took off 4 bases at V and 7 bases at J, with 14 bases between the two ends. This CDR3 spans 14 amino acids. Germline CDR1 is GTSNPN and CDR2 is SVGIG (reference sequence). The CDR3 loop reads CAWNPDRTNSPLHF. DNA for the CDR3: TGTGCCTGGAATCCGGACAGAACAAATTCACCCCTCCACTTT.

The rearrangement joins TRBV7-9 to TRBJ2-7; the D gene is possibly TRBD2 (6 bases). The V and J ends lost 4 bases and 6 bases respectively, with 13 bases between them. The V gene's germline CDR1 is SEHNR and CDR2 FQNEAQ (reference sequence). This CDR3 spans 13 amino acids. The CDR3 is CASSSQGGVEQYF. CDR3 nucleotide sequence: TGTGCCAGCAGCTCCCAGGGCGGGGTCGAGCAGTACTTC.

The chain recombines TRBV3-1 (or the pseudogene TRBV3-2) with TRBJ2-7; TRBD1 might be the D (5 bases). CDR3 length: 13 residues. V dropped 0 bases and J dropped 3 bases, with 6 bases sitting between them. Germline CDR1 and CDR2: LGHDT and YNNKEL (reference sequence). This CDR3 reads CASSQDRVYEQYF. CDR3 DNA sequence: TGTGCCAGCAGCCAAGACAGGGTCTACGAGCAGTACTTC.

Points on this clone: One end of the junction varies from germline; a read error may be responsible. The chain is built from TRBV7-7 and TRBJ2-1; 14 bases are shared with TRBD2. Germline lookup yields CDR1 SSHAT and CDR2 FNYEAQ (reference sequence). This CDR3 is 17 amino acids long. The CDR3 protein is CASSLGSGLAGGNEQFF. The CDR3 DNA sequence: TGTGCTAGCAGCTTAGGATCCGGACTAGCGGGAGGCAATGAGCAGTTCTTC.

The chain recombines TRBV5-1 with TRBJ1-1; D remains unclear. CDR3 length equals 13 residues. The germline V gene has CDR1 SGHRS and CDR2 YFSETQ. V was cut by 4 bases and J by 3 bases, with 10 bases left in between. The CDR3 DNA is TGCGCCAGCAGCCTCGGAACCTACACTGAAGCTTTCTTT. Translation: CASSLGTYTEAFF.

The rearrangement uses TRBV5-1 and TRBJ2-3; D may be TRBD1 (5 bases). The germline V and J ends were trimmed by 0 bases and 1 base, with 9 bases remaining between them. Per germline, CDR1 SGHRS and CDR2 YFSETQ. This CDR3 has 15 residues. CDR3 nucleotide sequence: TGCGCCAGCAGCTTGGCCATAGGGGGCACAGATACGCAGTATTTT. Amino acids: CASSLAIGGTDTQYF.

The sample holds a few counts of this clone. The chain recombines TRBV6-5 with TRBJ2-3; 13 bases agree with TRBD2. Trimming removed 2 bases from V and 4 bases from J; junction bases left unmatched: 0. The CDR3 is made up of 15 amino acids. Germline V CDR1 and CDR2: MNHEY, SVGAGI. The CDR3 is CASSYTSGGADTQYF. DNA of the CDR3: TGTGCCAGCAGTTACACTAGCGGGGGGGCAGATACGCAGTATTTT.

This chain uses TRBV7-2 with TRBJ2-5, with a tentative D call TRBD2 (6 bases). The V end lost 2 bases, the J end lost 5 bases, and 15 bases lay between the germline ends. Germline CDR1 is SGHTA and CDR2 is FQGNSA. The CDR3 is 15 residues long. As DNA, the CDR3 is TGTGCCAGCAGCTTATTAAATGGAGGGGTTGAGACCCAGTACTTC. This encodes CASSLLNGGVETQYF.

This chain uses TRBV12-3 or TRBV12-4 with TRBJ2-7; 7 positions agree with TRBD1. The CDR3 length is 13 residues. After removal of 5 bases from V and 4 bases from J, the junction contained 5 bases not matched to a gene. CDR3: CASSRQGLYEQYF. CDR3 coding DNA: TGTGCCAGCAGTCGACAGGGTTTATACGAGCAGTACTTC.

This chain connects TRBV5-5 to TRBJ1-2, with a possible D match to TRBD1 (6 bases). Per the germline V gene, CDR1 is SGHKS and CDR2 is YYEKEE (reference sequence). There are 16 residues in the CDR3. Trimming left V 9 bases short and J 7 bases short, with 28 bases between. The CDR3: CATHINPTGAEGGYTF. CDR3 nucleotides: TGTGCCACCCACATAAACCCGACAGGCGCGGAGGGTGGCTACACCTTC. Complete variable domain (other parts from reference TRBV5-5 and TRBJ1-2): DAGVTQSPTHLIKTRGQQVTLRCSPISGHKSVSWYQQVLGQGPQFIFQYYEKEERGRGNFPDRFSARQFPNYSSELNVNALLLGDSALYLCATHINPTGAEGGYTFGSGTRLTVV.

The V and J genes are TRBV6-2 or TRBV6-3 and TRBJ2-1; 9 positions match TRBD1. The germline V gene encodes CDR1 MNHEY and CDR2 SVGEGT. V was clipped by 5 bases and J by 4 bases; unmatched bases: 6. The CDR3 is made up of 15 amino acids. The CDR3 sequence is CASSRRTGVYNEQFF. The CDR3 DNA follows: TGTGCCAGCAGTCGAAGGACAGGGGTGTACAATGAGCAGTTCTTC.

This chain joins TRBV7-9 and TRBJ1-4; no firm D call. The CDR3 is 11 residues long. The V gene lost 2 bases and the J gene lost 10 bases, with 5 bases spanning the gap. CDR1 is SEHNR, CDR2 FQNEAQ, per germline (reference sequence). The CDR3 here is CASSLSRKLFF. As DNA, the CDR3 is TGTGCCAGCAGCTTAAGCCGAAAACTGTTTTTT.

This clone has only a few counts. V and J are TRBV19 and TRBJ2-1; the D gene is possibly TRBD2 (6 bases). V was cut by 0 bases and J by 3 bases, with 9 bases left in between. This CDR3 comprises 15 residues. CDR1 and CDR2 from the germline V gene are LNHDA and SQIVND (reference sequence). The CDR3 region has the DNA TGTGCCAGTAGTATAGATCTAGCGATCTACAATGAGCAGTTCTTC. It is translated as CASSIDLAIYNEQFF.

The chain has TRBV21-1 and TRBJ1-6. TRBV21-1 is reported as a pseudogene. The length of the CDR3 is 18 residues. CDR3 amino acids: CASSKVGGQGKDNSPLHF. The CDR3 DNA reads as TGTGCCAGCAGCAAAGTAGGAGGGCAGGGGAAGGATAATTCACCCCTCCACTTT.

The CDR3: CASSLGHLTIGYTF. In nucleotides, the CDR3 is TGTGCCAGCAGCTTGGGCCATTTGACGATCGGCTACACCTTC. This chain joins TRBV5-6 and TRBJ1-2; D not resolved. Trimming stripped 0 bases from V and 8 bases from J, with 14 bases between. The CDR3 has 14 residues. CDR1 SGHDT and CDR2 YYEEEE come from the germline V gene.

For the CDR3, the DNA is TGTGCCACCAGTGATTTGGGCGGCTCAGAGCAGTTCTTC. Its protein product is CATSDLGGSEQFF. The genes are TRBV24-1 and TRBJ2-1; D is uncertain. This CDR3 has 13 residues. V lost 0 bases and J lost 10, with 9 bases in between. Germline V gene data show CDR1 as KGHDR and CDR2 as SFDVKD.

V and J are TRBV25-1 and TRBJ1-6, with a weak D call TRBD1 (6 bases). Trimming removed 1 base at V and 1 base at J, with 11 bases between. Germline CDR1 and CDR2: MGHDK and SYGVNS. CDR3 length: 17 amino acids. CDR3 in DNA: TGTGCCAGCAGTGAATTCGGGGGGCGTTCCTATAATTCACCCCTCCACTTT. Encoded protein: CASSEFGGRSYNSPLHF. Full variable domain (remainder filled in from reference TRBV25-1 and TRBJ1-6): EADIYQTPRYLVIGTGKKITLECSQTMGHDKMYWYQQDPGMELHLIHYSYGVNSTEKGDLSSESTVSRIRTEHFPLTLESARPSHTSQYLCASSEFGGRSYNSPLHFGNGTRLTVT.

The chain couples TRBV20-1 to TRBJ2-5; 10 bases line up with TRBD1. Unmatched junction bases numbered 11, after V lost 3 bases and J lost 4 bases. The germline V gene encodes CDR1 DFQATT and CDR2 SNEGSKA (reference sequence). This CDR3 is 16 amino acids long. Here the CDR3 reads CSASSSGTGDPETQYF. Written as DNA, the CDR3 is TGCAGTGCTAGTTCCAGCGGGACAGGGGACCCAGAGACCCAGTACTTC.

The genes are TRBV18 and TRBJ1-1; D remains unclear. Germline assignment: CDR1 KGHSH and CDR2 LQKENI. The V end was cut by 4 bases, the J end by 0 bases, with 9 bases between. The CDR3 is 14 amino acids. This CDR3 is CASSLVVVNTEAFF. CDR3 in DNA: TGTGCCAGCTCACTGGTGGTGGTGAACACTGAAGCTTTCTTT.

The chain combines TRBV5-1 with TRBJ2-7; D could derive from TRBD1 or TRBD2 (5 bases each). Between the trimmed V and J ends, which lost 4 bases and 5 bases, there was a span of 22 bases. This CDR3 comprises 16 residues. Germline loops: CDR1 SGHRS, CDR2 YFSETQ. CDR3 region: CASSEGAFGAAHEQYF. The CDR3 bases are TGCGCCAGCAGCGAAGGGGCTTTCGGGGCGGCCCACGAGCAGTACTTC.

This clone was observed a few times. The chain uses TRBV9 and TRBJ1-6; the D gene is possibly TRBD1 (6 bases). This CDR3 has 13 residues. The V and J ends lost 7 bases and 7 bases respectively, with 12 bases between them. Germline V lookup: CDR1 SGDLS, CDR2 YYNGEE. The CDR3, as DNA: TGTGCCAGCTCTAGGGGGGGGAATTCACCCCTCCACTTT. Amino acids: CASSRGGNSPLHF.

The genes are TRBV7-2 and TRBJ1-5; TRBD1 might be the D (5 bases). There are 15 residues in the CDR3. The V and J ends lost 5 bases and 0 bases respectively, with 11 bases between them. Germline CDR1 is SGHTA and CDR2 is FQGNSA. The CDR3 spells CASSLDRSSNQPQHF. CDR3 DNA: TGTGCCAGCAGCCTCGACAGAAGTAGCAATCAGCCCCAGCATTTT. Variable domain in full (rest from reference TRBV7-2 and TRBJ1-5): GAGVSQSPSNKVTEKGKDVELRCDPISGHTALYWYRQSLGQGLEFLIYFQGNSAPDKSGLPSDRFSAERTGGSVSTLTIQRTQQEDSAVYLCASSLDRSSNQPQHFGDGTRLSIL.

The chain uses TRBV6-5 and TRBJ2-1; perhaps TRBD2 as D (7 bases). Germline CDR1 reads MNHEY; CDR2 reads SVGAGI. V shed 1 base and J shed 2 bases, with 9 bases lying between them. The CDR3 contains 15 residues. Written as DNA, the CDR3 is TGTGCCAGCAGTTACTGGCGGGGGCCCTACAATGAGCAGTTCTTC. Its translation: CASSYWRGPYNEQFF.

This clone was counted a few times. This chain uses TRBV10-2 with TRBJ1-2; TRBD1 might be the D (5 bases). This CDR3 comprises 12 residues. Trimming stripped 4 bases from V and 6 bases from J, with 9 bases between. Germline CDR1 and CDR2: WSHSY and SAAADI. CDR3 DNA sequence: TGCGCCAGCAGTGGAGCAGGGAATGGCTACACCTTC. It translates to CASSGAGNGYTF.

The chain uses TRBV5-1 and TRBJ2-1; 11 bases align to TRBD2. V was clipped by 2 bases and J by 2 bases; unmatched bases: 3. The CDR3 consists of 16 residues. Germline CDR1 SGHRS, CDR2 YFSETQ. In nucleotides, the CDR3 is TGCGCCAGCAGCTTAACTAGCGGGAGCGCCTACAATGAGCAGTTCTTC. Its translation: CASSLTSGSAYNEQFF.

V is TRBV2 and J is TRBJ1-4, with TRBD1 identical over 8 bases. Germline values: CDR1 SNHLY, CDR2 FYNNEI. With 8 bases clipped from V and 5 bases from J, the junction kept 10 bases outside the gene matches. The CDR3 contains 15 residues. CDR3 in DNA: TGTGCCAGCCTCCGACAGGGGATAATGAATGAAAAACTGTTTTTT. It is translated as CASLRQGIMNEKLFF.

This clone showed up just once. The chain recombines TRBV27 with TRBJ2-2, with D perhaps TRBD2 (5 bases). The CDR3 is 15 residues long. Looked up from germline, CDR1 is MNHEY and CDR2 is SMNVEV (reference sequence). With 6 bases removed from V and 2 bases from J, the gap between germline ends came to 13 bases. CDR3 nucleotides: TGTGCCAGCAGCCGGGGTTCTCGTAACACCGGGGAGCTGTTTTTT. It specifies CASSRGSRNTGELFF.

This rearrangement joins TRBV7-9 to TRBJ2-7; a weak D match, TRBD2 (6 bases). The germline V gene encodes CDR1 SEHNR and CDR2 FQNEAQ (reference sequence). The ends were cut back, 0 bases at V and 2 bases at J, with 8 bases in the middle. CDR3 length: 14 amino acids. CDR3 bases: TGTGCCAGCAGCTTAGCCCGGGGGACCTACGAGCAGTACTTC. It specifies CASSLARGTYEQYF.